These 24 T cell receptor beta chains share one sample of origin, sequenced in a study of cytomegalovirus exposure and HLA in healthy donors. Sequencing was performed with immunoSEQ multiplex PCR; in TCRdb, only in-frame clones are kept and a portion is missing. This sample has 200,000 to 250,000 clones, with approximately 80% found just once. The sequenced sample consisted of PBMCs. The receptor set was obtained from a woman aged 30 to 39 in good health and CMV-seropositive.

This clone was picked up a small number of times. The V call is TRBV19, the J call TRBJ1-1; D is uncertain. Trimming removed 11 bases from V and 5 bases from J, with 18 bases in between. The CDR3 contains 13 residues. Germline V gives CDR1 LNHDA, CDR2 SQIVND (reference sequence). The CDR3 DNA follows: TGTGCCTTCCCCGTCGATCGGTGGACTGAAGCTTTCTTT. Amino acids: CAFPVDRWTEAFF.

The chain combines TRBV7-2 with TRBJ2-7, with TRBD1 matching over 8 bases. The CDR3 runs 14 residues. CDR1 and CDR2 from the germline V gene are SGHTA and FQGNSA. The ends lost 5 bases at V and 0 bases at J; junction bases unmatched: 3. CDR3 sequence (DNA): TGTGCCAGCAGCCGGGACAGGAGCTCCTACGAGCAGTACTTC. Protein: CASSRDRSSYEQYF.

This chain links TRBV30 with TRBJ2-4; the D gene is possibly TRBD1 (5 bases). The CDR3 has 13 amino acids. Germline loops: CDR1 GTSNPN, CDR2 SVGIG (reference sequence). V lost 0 bases and J 5 bases, leaving 8 bases between the germline ends. The chain's CDR3 is CAWSVIGENIQYF. The CDR3 DNA sequence: TGTGCCTGGAGTGTCATAGGGGAAAACATTCAGTACTTC.

The chain has TRBV5-6 and TRBJ1-4; D possibly corresponds to TRBD1 (5 bases). Per the germline V gene, CDR1 is SGHDT and CDR2 is YYEEEE. V lost 4 bases, J lost 8 bases, and 18 bases lay in between. This CDR3 has 15 amino acids. The DNA for the CDR3 is TGTGCCAGCAGCCTCCGCTTTACGAGGGACGAAAAACTGTTTTTT. Translation gives CASSLRFTRDEKLFF.

A few counts support this clone. The chain combines TRBV4-3 with TRBJ1-5; the D is unclear. The CDR3 has 15 amino acids. Germline assignment: CDR1 LGHNA and CDR2 YSLEER. V was trimmed by 1 base and J by 2 bases, leaving 9 bases between them. Written as DNA, the CDR3 is TGCGCCAGCAGCCAAGTTCATCAGGGCAATCAGCCCCAGCATTTT. This codes for CASSQVHQGNQPQHF.

The chain recombines TRBV20-1 with TRBJ2-7; D gene uncertain. The germline CDR1 and CDR2 sequences are DFQATT and SNEGSKA (reference sequence). V was trimmed by 5 bases and J by 2 bases, leaving 7 bases between them. The CDR3 spans 11 residues. As DNA, the CDR3 is TGCAGTGCTTGGACCGCCTACGAGCAGTACTTC. The encoded protein is CSAWTAYEQYF.

CDR3 in DNA: TGCGCCAGCAGCCAATGGCGGACTAGCGGGAACTACGAGCAGTACTTC. Encoded protein: CASSQWRTSGNYEQYF. The chain links TRBV4-1 to TRBJ2-7, with 12 nucleotides matching TRBD2. The CDR3 extends over 16 amino acids. Germline V gives CDR1 MGHRA, CDR2 YSYEKL. The J segment lost 3 bases and the V segment lost 2 bases, leaving 5 bases of the junction unmatched.

The V call is TRBV28, the J call TRBJ1-2; TRBD1 aligns across 9 bases. The V segment lost 5 bases and the J segment 5 bases; nucleotides outside the gene matches: 12. Germline V lookup: CDR1 MDHEN, CDR2 SYDVKM. The CDR3 consists of 16 residues. The CDR3 protein is CASSLPRDREPYGYTF. The CDR3 DNA sequence: TGTGCCAGCAGTCTCCCACGGGACAGGGAGCCGTATGGCTACACCTTC.

The chain recombines TRBV13 with TRBJ2-7; 10 bases fit TRBD2. There are 15 residues in the CDR3. Trimming at V came to 5 bases and at J to 4 bases, leaving 8 bases not matched to a gene. CDR1 and CDR2 from the germline V gene are PRHDT and FYEKMQ (reference sequence). The CDR3 spells CASSTRLAGFYEQYF. The CDR3 DNA follows: TGTGCCAGCAGCACTCGACTAGCGGGTTTTTACGAGCAGTACTTC.

The CDR3 DNA reads as TGCGCCAGCAGCGTGGATTTGACAGGGGGCCTGATAGGCGGCTACACCTTC. Its translation is CASSVDLTGGLIGGYTF. The V and J genes are TRBV5-1 and TRBJ1-2; 10 bases map to TRBD1. Germline V CDR1 and CDR2: SGHRS, YFSETQ. V trimming: 4 bases; J trimming: 8 bases; junction bases outside the gene matches: 17. The CDR3 is 17 residues long. The full variable domain, its missing parts supplied by reference TRBV5-1 and TRBJ1-2, is KAGVTQTPRYLIKTRGQQVTLSCSPISGHRSVSWYQQTPGQGLQFLFEYFSETQRNKGNFPGRFSGRQFSNSRSEMNVSTLELGDSALYLCASSVDLTGGLIGGYTFGSGTRLTVV.

This chain links TRBV27 with TRBJ2-5; 12 bases match TRBD2. Germline lookup yields CDR1 MNHEY and CDR2 SMNVEV (reference sequence). The length of the CDR3 is 14 residues. V was clipped by 5 bases and J by 4 bases; unmatched bases: 2. The CDR3 nucleotides read TGTGCCAGCAGTCCGGGACTAGCGGGAGAGACCCAGTACTTC. Encoded protein: CASSPGLAGETQYF.

The chain recombines TRBV7-2 with TRBJ1-2; 9 bases align to TRBD1. This CDR3 region has 17 residues. CDR1 and CDR2 (germline): SGHTA, FQGNSA. The V segment lost 1 base and the J segment 6 bases; nucleotides outside the gene matches: 12. In nucleotides, the CDR3 is TGTGCCAGCAGCTTAGGGACAGGGGTTTTTTCCTCGGATGGCTACACCTTC. It encodes CASSLGTGVFSSDGYTF.

The sample holds one count of this clone. The V gene is TRBV7-6, the J gene TRBJ2-7; 7 positions match TRBD2. Unmatched junction bases numbered 10, after V lost 6 bases and J lost 5 bases. The CDR3 spans 14 residues. Germline assignment: CDR1 SGHVS and CDR2 FNYEAQ. CDR3 bases: TGTGCCAGCAGTAGGAGCGGGAACGCGGACGAGCAGTACTTC. Protein: CASSRSGNADEQYF.

In DNA, the CDR3 is TGTGCCAGCAGTTTCTCTAGGGTCGACTATGGCTACACCTTC. Encoded protein: CASSFSRVDYGYTF. The chain combines TRBV27 with TRBJ1-2; D unclear. V lost 3 bases and J lost 3, with 11 bases in between. Germline V lookup: CDR1 MNHEY, CDR2 SMNVEV (reference sequence). The CDR3 is 14 residues long.

This rearrangement joins TRBV27 to TRBJ1-1; D call uncertain. The V end was cut by 7 bases, the J end by 8 bases, with 20 bases between. The CDR3 is 14 amino acids. The germline CDR1 and CDR2 sequences are MNHEY and SMNVEV (reference sequence). CDR3 DNA sequence: TGTGCCAGCAAAGGGCACGGCCCGCCGTCCGAAGCTTTCTTT. Translating it yields CASKGHGPPSEAFF.

The V gene is TRBV9, the J gene TRBJ2-7; D is perhaps TRBD1 or TRBD2 (5 bases each). Germline-derived CDR1 and CDR2 are SGDLS and YYNGEE. The CDR3 spans 12 residues. V gave up 3 bases and J gave up 5 bases, with 9 bases separating them. The CDR3 bases are TGTGCCAGCAGCGATGGGACGGACGAGCAGTACTTC. Its protein product is CASSDGTDEQYF.

The V gene is TRBV6-5, the J gene TRBJ1-1; D is perhaps TRBD1 (5 bases). The CDR3 sequence is 14 residues long. V dropped 7 bases and J dropped 0 bases, with 12 bases sitting between them. In germline, CDR1 is MNHEY, CDR2 SVGAGI. CDR3 DNA: TGTGCCAGCAAGTCGGGACCAATGAACACTGAAGCTTTCTTT. Residues: CASKSGPMNTEAFF.

This chain links TRBV9 with TRBJ2-1; 7 bases agree with TRBD2. Germline V lookup: CDR1 SGDLS, CDR2 YYNGEE. V gave up 3 bases and J gave up 8 bases; unmatched junction bases: 11. The CDR3 runs 15 residues. CDR3 nucleotide sequence: TGTGCCAGCAGCGCCCCGGGAGGAGGGGTCCATGAGCAGTTCTTC. Residues: CASSAPGGGVHEQFF.

The J gene is TRBJ1-1, the V gene TRBV5-4, with D possibly TRBD1 on 5 matching bases. Trimming removed 3 bases from V and 1 base from J, with 10 bases in between. The CDR3 is made up of 14 amino acids. Germline assignment: CDR1 SGHNT and CDR2 YYREEE (reference sequence). Here the CDR3 reads CASSSGTKNTEAFF. CDR3 coding DNA: TGTGCCAGCAGCTCGGGGACCAAGAACACTGAAGCTTTCTTT.

The J gene is TRBJ1-3, the V gene TRBV27; 9 positions agree with TRBD1. The CDR3 runs 16 residues. Germline loops: CDR1 MNHEY, CDR2 SMNVEV (reference sequence). Trimming cost V 1 base and J 4 bases; bases outside gene matches: 5. CDR3 coding DNA: TGTGCCAGCAGTTTATTGGACAGGGGAAGAGGAAACACCATATATTTT. As protein: CASSLLDRGRGNTIYF.

The chain uses TRBV7-9 and TRBJ1-5, with 7 bases aligning to TRBD1. The CDR3 has 14 residues. Trimming at V came to 2 bases and at J to 4 bases, leaving 2 bases not matched to a gene. Germline CDR1 and CDR2: SEHNR and FQNEAQ (reference sequence). The CDR3 coding sequence is TGTGCCAGCAGCTTAAGGGACAGTAATCAGCCCCAGCATTTT. As protein: CASSLRDSNQPQHF. The full variable domain, with the rest looked up from reference TRBV7-9 and TRBJ1-5, is DTGVSQNPRHKITKRGQNVTFRCDPISEHNRLYWYRQTLGQGPEFLTYFQNEAQLEKSRLLSDRFSAERPKGSFSTLEIQRTEQGDSAMYLCASSLRDSNQPQHFGDGTRLSIL.

The chain is built from TRBV6-5 and TRBJ2-6; the D gene is possibly TRBD1 (5 bases). The CDR3 length is 15 residues. Per germline, CDR1 MNHEY and CDR2 SVGAGI. The germline V and J ends were trimmed by 5 bases and 2 bases, with 10 bases remaining between them. This chain's CDR3 is CASSPPRAGANVLTF. In nucleotides, the CDR3 is TGTGCCAGCAGTCCCCCCAGGGCTGGGGCCAACGTCCTGACTTTC.

The V gene is TRBV2, the J gene TRBJ2-3; 8 nucleotides agree with TRBD1. After removal of 5 bases from V and 1 base from J, the junction contained 5 bases not matched to a gene. Per the germline V gene, CDR1 is SNHLY and CDR2 is FYNNEI. The CDR3 totals 15 residues. The CDR3: CASSRQGLGTDTQYF. The CDR3 DNA follows: TGTGCCAGCAGTCGACAGGGGCTAGGCACAGATACGCAGTATTTT.

The genes are TRBV19 and TRBJ2-3; TRBD1 is a possible D gene (6 bases). Germline CDR1 reads LNHDA; CDR2 reads SQIVND (reference sequence). The CDR3 consists of 15 residues. Trimming shortened V by 1 base and J by 2 bases, and 10 bases separated the two germline ends. The CDR3 nucleotides read TGTGCCAGTAGTATAGGGACAGCGATCACAGATACGCAGTATTTT. Encoded protein: CASSIGTAITDTQYF.